The source of this TCR beta chain is a study of shared clonotypes between healthy human individuals. The protocol was immunoSEQ multiplex PCR, while the TCRdb copy is restricted to in-frame clones and leaves out a portion. The table lists about 2 million clones, about 95% of them singletons. The naive CD8 fraction comprised CD45RO-negative cells positively selected for CCR7 and excluded terminally differentiated effector memory CD45RA+ cells. The germline V gene encodes CDR1 MNHNS and CDR2 SASEGT. V lost 6 bases to trimming and J lost 6 bases, with 12 bases between them. The CDR3 is made up of 12 amino acids.

The receptor comes from a man younger than 35 in good health. Sequenced: naive CD8+ T cells sorted from blood. This sequence joins TRBV6-1 and TRBJ2-7; D remains ambiguous. CDR3 DNA: TGTGCCAGCAGCGTGGGCCCTGGCGAGCAGTACTTC. This translates into CASSVGPGEQYF.